Described below is a single TCR beta chain sequence and its context. Its antigen is unknown. V gave up 5 bases and J gave up 4 bases, with 11 bases separating them. The CDR3 consists of 12 residues. Germline loops: CDR1 DFQATT, CDR2 SNEGSKA (reference sequence). Next came a second PCR, run for about 6 to 11 cycles, which used a sample-barcoded 5' primer along with a J-beta primer mix. Sequencing of every sample gave 2.5 million or more CDR3-containing paired-end reads. TCRdb passed the 5' RACE reads through MiXCR, listing each CDR3 protein once. Counted here are 850,000 to 1,000,000 distinct CDR3 sequences, roughly 50% occurring once; the ten biggest clones make up about an eighth. Every sample gave at least 5 micrograms of total RNA when it was extracted. The data are from a study of blood T cells in healthy people across ages. Study results and caveats: When set beside aged donors, long-lived donors presented more naive CD4+ cells and higher diversity.

Material: blood. The genes are TRBV20-1 and TRBJ2-5; tentative D call: TRBD2 (5 bases). This clonotype was sampled from a man aged 30-40 years in good health. This chain's CDR3 is CSAPTAGETQYF. CDR3 nucleotides: TGCAGTGCTCCGACTGCGGGAGAGACCCAGTACTTC.